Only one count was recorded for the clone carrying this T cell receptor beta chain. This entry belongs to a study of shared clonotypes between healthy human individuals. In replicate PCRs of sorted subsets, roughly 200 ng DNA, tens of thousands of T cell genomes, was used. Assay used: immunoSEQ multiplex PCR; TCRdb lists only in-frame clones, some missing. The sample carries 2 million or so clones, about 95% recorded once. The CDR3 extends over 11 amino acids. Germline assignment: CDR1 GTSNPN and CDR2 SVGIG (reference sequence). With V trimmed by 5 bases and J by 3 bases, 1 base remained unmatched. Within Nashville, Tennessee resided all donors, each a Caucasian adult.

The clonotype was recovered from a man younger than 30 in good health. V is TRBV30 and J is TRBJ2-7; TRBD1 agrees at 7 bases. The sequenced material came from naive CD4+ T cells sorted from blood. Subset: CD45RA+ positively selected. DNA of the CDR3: TGTGCCTGGGGACAGGACTACGAGCAGTACTTC. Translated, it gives CAWGQDYEQYF.